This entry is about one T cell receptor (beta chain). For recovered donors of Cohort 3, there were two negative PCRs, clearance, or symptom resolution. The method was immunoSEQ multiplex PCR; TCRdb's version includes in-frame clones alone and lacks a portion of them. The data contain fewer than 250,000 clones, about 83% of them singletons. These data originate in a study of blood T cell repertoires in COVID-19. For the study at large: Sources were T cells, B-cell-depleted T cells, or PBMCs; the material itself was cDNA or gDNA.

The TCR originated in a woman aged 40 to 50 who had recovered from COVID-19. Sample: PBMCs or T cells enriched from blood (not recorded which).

The CDR3 sequence is CASSLYTAAGNEQFF. The DNA of the CDR3 is TGTGCCAGCAGCTTGTATACCGCGGCAGGGAATGAGCAGTTCTTC. This chain uses TRBV5-4 with TRBJ2-1, with D maybe TRBD1 (5 bases). The CDR3 loop spans 15 amino acids. The germline V gene has CDR1 SGHNT and CDR2 YYREEE (reference sequence). V lost 1 base to trimming and J lost 7 bases, with 15 bases between them.